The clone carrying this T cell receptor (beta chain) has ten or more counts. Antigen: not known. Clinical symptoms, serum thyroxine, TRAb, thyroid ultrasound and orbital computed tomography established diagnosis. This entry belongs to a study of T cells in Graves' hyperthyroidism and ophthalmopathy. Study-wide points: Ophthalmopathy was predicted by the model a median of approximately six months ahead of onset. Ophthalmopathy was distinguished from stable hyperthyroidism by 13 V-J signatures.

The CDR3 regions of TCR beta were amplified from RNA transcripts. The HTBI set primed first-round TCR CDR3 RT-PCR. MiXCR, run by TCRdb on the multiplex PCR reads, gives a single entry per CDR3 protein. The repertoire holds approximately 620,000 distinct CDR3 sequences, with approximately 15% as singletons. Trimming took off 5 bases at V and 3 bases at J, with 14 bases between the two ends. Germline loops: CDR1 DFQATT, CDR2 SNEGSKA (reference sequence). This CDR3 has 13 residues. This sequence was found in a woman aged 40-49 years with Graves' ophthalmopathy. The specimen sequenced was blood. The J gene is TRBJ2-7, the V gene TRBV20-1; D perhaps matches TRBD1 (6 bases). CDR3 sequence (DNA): TGCAGTGCTGACCGGGACAACTTCTACGAGCAGTACTTC. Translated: CSADRDNFYEQYF.